The present T cell receptor (beta chain) was sequenced within a study of cytomegalovirus exposure and HLA in healthy donors. Notes on the study in general: Clonal expansion, a later analysis showed, was greater in HLA-associated TCR beta chains than in equally common others. Researchers catalogued some 160 TCR beta chains as cytomegalovirus-associated.

For this clone: Its antigen is still unknown.

This CDR3 region has 16 residues. Germline CDR1 and CDR2: SNHLY and FYNNEI. Unmatched junction bases numbered 8, after V lost 5 bases and J lost 0 bases. The study ran its PCR with 60 Vbeta and 13 Jbeta primers. Method: immunoSEQ multiplex PCR; TCRdb's copy keeps in-frame clones and lacks some. The table records approximately 160,000 clones, 84% of them present only once. The sequenced sample was PBMCs. The TCR was taken from a girl aged 10 to 17 in good health and CMV-seropositive. The chain combines TRBV2 with TRBJ2-7; the match to TRBD1 covers 9 bases. DNA of the CDR3: TGTGCCAGCAGTCCACTCCGGGACAGGGCCTCCTACGAGCAGTACTTC. Its protein is CASSPLRDRASYEQYF.